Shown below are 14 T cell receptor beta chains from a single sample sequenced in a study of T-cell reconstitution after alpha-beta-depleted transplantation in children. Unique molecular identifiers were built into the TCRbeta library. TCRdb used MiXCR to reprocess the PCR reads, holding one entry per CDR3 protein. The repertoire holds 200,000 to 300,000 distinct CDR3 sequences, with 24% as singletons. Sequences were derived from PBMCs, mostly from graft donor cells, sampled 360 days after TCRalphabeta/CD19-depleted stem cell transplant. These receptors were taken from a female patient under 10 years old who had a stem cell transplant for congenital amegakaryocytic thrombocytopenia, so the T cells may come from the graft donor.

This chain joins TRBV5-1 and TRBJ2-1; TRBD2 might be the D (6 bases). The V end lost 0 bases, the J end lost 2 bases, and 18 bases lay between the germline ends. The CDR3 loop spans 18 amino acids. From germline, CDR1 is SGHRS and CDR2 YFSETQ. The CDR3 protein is CASSLVEIAGPTYNEQFF. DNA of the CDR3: TGCGCCAGCAGCTTGGTCGAGATTGCGGGGCCGACCTACAATGAGCAGTTCTTC.

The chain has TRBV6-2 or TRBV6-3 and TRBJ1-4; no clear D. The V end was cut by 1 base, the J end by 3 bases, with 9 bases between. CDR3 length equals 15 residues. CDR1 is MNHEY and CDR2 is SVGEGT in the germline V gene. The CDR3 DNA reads TGTGCCAGCAGTTACTACGGGGATTCTAATGAAAAACTGTTTTTT. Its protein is CASSYYGDSNEKLFF.

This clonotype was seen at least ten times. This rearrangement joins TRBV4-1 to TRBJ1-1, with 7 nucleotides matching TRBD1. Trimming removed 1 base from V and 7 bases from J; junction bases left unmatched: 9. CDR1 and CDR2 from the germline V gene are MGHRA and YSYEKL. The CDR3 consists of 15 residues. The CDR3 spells CASSQVEGAIIEAFF. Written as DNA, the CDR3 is TGCGCCAGCAGCCAAGTTGAGGGGGCGATCATTGAAGCTTTCTTT.

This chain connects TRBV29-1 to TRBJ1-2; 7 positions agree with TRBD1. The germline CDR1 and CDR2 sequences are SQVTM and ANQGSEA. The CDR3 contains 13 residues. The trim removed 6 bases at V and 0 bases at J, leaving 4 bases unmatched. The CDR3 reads CSVLDRPNYGYTF. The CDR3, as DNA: TGCAGCGTATTGGACAGGCCTAACTATGGCTACACCTTC. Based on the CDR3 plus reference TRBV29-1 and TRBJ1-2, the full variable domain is SAVISQKPSRDICQRGTSLTIQCQVDSQVTMMFWYRQQPGQSLTLIATANQGSEATYESGFVIDKFPISRPNLTFSTLTVSNMSPEDSSIYLCSVLDRPNYGYTFGSGTRLTVV.

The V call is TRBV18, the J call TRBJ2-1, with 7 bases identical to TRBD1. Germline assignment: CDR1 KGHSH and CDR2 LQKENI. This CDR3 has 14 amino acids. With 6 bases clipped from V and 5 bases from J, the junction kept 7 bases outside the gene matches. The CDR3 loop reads CASSPGQYNNEQFF. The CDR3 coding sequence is TGTGCCAGCTCCCCGGGACAGTACAACAATGAGCAGTTCTTC.

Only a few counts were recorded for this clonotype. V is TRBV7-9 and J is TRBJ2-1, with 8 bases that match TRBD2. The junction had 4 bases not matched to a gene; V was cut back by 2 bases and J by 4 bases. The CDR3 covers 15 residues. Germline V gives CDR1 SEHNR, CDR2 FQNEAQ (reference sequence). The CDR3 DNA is TGTGCCAGCAGCTTATTAGCGGGAATTTACAATGAGCAGTTCTTC. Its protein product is CASSLLAGIYNEQFF.

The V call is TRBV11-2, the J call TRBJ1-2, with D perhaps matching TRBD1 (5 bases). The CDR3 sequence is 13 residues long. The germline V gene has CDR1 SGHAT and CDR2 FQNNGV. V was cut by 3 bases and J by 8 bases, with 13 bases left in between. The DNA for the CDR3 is TGTGCCAGCAGCTTTGGGGGTAACAGCGGCTACACCTTC. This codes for CASSFGGNSGYTF.

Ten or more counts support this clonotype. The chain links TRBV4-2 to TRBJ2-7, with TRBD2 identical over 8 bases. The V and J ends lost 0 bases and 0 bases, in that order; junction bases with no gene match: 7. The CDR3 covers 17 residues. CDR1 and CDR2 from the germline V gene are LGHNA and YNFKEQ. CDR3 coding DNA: TGTGCCAGCAGCCAAGATGAGCGGGGGTCCTACTCCTACGAGCAGTACTTC. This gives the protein CASSQDERGSYSYEQYF.

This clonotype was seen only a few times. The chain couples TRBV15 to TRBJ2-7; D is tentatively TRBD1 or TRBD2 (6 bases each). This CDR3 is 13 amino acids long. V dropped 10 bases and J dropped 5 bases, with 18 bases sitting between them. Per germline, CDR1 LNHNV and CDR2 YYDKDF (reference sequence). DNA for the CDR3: TGTGCCATCGGTTGGGGGGCTTACCACGAGCAGTACTTC. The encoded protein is CAIGWGAYHEQYF.

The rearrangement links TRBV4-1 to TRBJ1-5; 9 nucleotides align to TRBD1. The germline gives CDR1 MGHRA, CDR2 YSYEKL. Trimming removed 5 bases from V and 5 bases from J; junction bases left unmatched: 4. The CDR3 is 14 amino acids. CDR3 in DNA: TGCGCCAGCAGCATCCGACAGGGGGATCAGCCCCAGCATTTT. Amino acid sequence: CASSIRQGDQPQHF.

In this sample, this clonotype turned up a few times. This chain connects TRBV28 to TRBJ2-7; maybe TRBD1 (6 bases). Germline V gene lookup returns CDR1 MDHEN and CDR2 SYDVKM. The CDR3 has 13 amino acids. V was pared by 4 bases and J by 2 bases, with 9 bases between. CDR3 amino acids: CASSWGQAYEQYF. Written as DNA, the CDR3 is TGTGCCAGCAGTTGGGGACAAGCCTACGAGCAGTACTTC.

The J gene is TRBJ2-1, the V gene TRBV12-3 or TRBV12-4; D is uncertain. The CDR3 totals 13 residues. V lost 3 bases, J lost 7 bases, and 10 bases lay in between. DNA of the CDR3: TGTGCCAGCAGTTTTTGGGTAGAGAATGAGCAGTTCTTC. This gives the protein CASSFWVENEQFF.

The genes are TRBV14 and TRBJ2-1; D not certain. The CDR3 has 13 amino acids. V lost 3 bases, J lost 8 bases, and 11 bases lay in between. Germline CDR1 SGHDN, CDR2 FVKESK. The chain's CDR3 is CASSQAREYEQFF. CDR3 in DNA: TGTGCCAGCAGCCAGGCCAGAGAGTATGAGCAGTTCTTC.

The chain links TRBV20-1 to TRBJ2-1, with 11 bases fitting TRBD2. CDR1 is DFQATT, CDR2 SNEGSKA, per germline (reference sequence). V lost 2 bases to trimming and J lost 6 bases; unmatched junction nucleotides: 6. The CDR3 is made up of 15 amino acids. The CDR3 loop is CSARTGLAGSNEQFF. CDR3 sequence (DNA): TGCAGTGCTAGAACCGGACTAGCGGGTTCCAATGAGCAGTTCTTC.